This passage covers 24 T cell receptor beta chains from one sample sequenced in a study of CD8 T cells in Susac syndrome. The RNA, roughly 0.5 to 1 ug, was put through reverse transcription using random hexamers. TCRdb called the immunoSEQ multiplex PCR reads again in MiXCR, with one record for every CDR3 protein. Here the sample spans 200,000 to 300,000 distinct CDR3 sequences, 93% being singletons. The sequencing sample was made of CD4+ T cells from PBMCs. The receptors come from a human donor with multiple sclerosis.

This chain connects TRBV5-4 to TRBJ2-1; 7 bases map to TRBD1. The CDR3 extends over 11 amino acids. Germline trimming cut 5 bases from V and 10 bases from J; bases unmatched to any gene: 3. Per the germline V gene, CDR1 is SGHNT and CDR2 is YYREEE (reference sequence). Here the CDR3 reads CASSLDREQFF. CDR3 nucleotides: TGTGCCAGCAGTCTGGACAGGGAGCAGTTCTTC.

This clonotype was seen once. The chain employs TRBV18 and TRBJ2-2; D remains ambiguous. The germline CDR1 and CDR2 sequences are KGHSH and LQKENI. The CDR3 contains 16 residues. Trimming took 3 bases from V and 4 from J, leaving 15 bases between them. The CDR3 sequence is CASSPLERIGTGELFF. The DNA for the CDR3 is TGTGCCAGCTCACCTCTCGAGAGGATCGGCACCGGGGAGCTGTTTTTT.

The genes are TRBV4-1 and TRBJ1-1; 8 nucleotides align to TRBD1. The CDR3 covers 13 residues. The V segment lost 6 bases and the J segment 5 bases; nucleotides outside the gene matches: 5. Germline loops: CDR1 MGHRA, CDR2 YSYEKL. DNA of the CDR3: TGCGCCAGCAGACTGACAGGGGCTACTGAAGCTTTCTTT. As protein: CASRLTGATEAFF.

The chain has TRBV29-1 and TRBJ1-3; D may be TRBD1 (5 bases). Germline assignment: CDR1 SQVTM and CDR2 ANQGSEA. The CDR3 sequence is 13 residues long. Trimming stripped 7 bases from V and 0 bases from J, with 10 bases between. CDR3 nucleotides: TGCAGCGCGACAGTCAGCTCTGGAAACACCATATATTTT. Protein product: CSATVSSGNTIYF. The whole variable domain, filled in from reference TRBV29-1 and TRBJ1-3, reads SAVISQKPSRDICQRGTSLTIQCQVDSQVTMMFWYRQQPGQSLTLIATANQGSEATYESGFVIDKFPISRPNLTFSTLTVSNMSPEDSSIYLCSATVSSGNTIYFGEGSWLTVV.

This chain uses TRBV7-9 with TRBJ2-7; 10 positions match TRBD1. Trimming at V came to 2 bases and at J to 4 bases, leaving 8 bases not matched to a gene. The CDR3 totals 16 residues. The germline V gene has CDR1 SEHNR and CDR2 FQNEAQ (reference sequence). CDR3 protein: CASSLTRRDRGYEQYF. The CDR3 coding sequence is TGTGCCAGCAGCTTAACCCGTAGGGACAGGGGTTACGAGCAGTACTTC.

V usage is TRBV19 and J usage is TRBJ1-5, with D unclear. In germline, CDR1 is LNHDA, CDR2 SQIVND (reference sequence). The CDR3 contains 17 residues. V lost 9 bases, J lost 3 bases, and 24 bases lay in between. The CDR3 reads CASSGRRRLSLNQPQHF. The CDR3, as DNA: TGTGCCAGCTCCGGGCGGAGGCGCCTGAGCCTCAATCAGCCCCAGCATTTT.

This clonotype occurred once. This chain joins TRBV19 and TRBJ1-5; maybe TRBD1 (6 bases). Deletions cut 6 bases from V and 1 base from J, with 19 bases between. Germline V gene sequence: CDR1 LNHDA, CDR2 SQIVND (reference sequence). The CDR3 is 17 residues long. In DNA form, the CDR3 reads TGTGCCAGTAGGGACCCGAAGACAGGTGGGAGCAATCAGCCCCAGCATTTT. This codes for CASRDPKTGGSNQPQHF.

The chain links TRBV29-1 to TRBJ2-3; D is unresolved. The ends were cut back, 1 base at V and 1 base at J, with 12 bases in the middle. This CDR3 region has 15 residues. Germline values: CDR1 SQVTM, CDR2 ANQGSEA. CDR3: CSVEAAKDGTDTQYF. The CDR3, as DNA: TGCAGCGTTGAAGCGGCAAAGGACGGCACAGATACGCAGTATTTT.

This chain joins TRBV12-3 or TRBV12-4 and TRBJ1-2; D is unclear. This CDR3 contains 13 residues. V lost 6 bases and J 7 bases, leaving 15 bases between the germline ends. CDR3 loop: CASSREGLSGYTF. CDR3 sequence (DNA): TGTGCCAGCAGCCGGGAGGGTTTGTCTGGCTACACCTTC.

The chain couples TRBV20-1 to TRBJ2-7, with 7 positions matching TRBD2. The length of the CDR3 is 14 residues. The V and J ends lost 6 bases and 2 bases, in that order; junction bases with no gene match: 10. From germline, CDR1 is DFQATT and CDR2 SNEGSKA (reference sequence). The CDR3, as DNA: TGCAGTGCCCCCTCTCGGGGGGACCCCTACGAGCAGTACTTC. It yields the protein CSAPSRGDPYEQYF.

The V gene is TRBV7-9, the J gene TRBJ2-1, with 10 bases fitting TRBD2. The V and J ends lost 5 bases and 3 bases, in that order; junction bases with no gene match: 7. The CDR3 has 16 residues. CDR1 and CDR2 from the germline V gene are SEHNR and FQNEAQ (reference sequence). CDR3 coding DNA: TGTGCCAGCAGCCCCCGTAGCGGGAGGTTCTACAATGAGCAGTTCTTC. Protein product: CASSPRSGRFYNEQFF.

V and J are TRBV10-3 and TRBJ2-5; D is possibly TRBD1 or TRBD2 (5 bases each). Trimming removed 3 bases from V and 1 base from J, with 9 bases in between. Per germline, CDR1 ENHRY and CDR2 SYGVKD. CDR3 length: 14 amino acids. DNA of the CDR3: TGTGCCATCAGTGATGGGGGACCCCAAGAGACCCAGTACTTC. This encodes CAISDGGPQETQYF.

This chain links TRBV6-2 or TRBV6-3 with TRBJ2-7; D is unclear. The CDR3 contains 15 residues. Germline lookup yields CDR1 MNHEY and CDR2 SVGEGT. The germline V and J ends were trimmed by 7 bases and 0 bases, with 16 bases remaining between them. The CDR3 DNA sequence: TGTGCCAGCAAACCCTCGGGCTCCATCTCCTACGAGCAGTACTTC. Residues: CASKPSGSISYEQYF.

The gene calls are TRBV7-2 and TRBJ2-3; 10 bases map to TRBD2. V trimming: 4 bases; J trimming: 3 bases; junction bases outside the gene matches: 7. The CDR3 length is 16 residues. Germline V gene sequence: CDR1 SGHTA, CDR2 FQGNSA. The CDR3 loop is CASSSVAGGPTDTQYF. The CDR3 region has the DNA TGTGCCAGCAGCTCAGTAGCGGGAGGACCAACAGATACGCAGTATTTT. The complete variable domain, with remaining parts taken from reference TRBV7-2 and TRBJ2-3, reads GAGVSQSPSNKVTEKGKDVELRCDPISGHTALYWYRQSLGQGLEFLIYFQGNSAPDKSGLPSDRFSAERTGGSVSTLTIQRTQQEDSAVYLCASSSVAGGPTDTQYFGPGTRLTVL.

The chain joins TRBV7-9 to TRBJ2-7, with 7 nucleotides matching TRBD2. This CDR3 comprises 15 residues. Germline V gene lookup returns CDR1 SEHNR and CDR2 FQNEAQ (reference sequence). After removal of 5 bases from V and 3 bases from J, the junction contained 10 bases not matched to a gene. For the CDR3, the DNA is TGTGCCAGCAGCCCCGCCCGGGAGGTAGACTACGAGCAGTACTTC. Residues: CASSPAREVDYEQYF.

The chain employs TRBV5-4 and TRBJ1-3, with D maybe TRBD1 (5 bases). The ends were cut back, 0 bases at V and 7 bases at J, with 14 bases in the middle. Germline loops: CDR1 SGHNT, CDR2 YYREEE (reference sequence). The CDR3 has 15 amino acids. This CDR3 is CASSLGGSSRNTIYF. CDR3 bases: TGTGCCAGCAGCTTGGGGGGGTCTTCGAGGAACACCATATATTTT. Complete variable domain (other parts from reference TRBV5-4 and TRBJ1-3): ETGVTQSPTHLIKTRGQQVTLRCSSQSGHNTVSWYQQALGQGPQFIFQYYREEENGRGNFPPRFSGLQFPNYSSELNVNALELDDSALYLCASSLGGSSRNTIYFGEGSWLTVV.

The chain is built from TRBV30 and TRBJ2-7; 7 bases agree with TRBD1. The germline gives CDR1 GTSNPN, CDR2 SVGIG (reference sequence). The V gene end was trimmed by 0 bases and the J gene end by 2 bases; junction bases not matched to a gene: 4. The CDR3 length is 14 residues. The CDR3 DNA reads as TGTGCCTGGAGTGTACGACAGGGAGCCTACGAGCAGTACGTC. This gives the protein CAWSVRQGAYEQYV.

This chain uses TRBV5-1 with TRBJ1-1, with D uncertain. In germline, CDR1 is SGHRS, CDR2 YFSETQ. V shed 3 bases and J shed 6 bases, with 15 bases lying between them. The CDR3 consists of 14 residues. In DNA, the CDR3 is TGCGCCAGCAGCTCCGGGGAGGGTGGGGCTGAAGCTTTCTTT. Translating it yields CASSSGEGGAEAFF.

The rearrangement uses TRBV4-1 and TRBJ1-5; D is possibly TRBD1 (5 bases). Trimming removed 2 bases from V and 3 bases from J, with 8 bases in between. Looked up from germline, CDR1 is MGHRA and CDR2 is YSYEKL. The CDR3 extends over 14 amino acids. The CDR3 sequence is CASSQPTANQPQHF. The CDR3 DNA reads as TGCGCCAGCAGCCAACCGACAGCCAATCAGCCCCAGCATTTT.

The rearrangement links TRBV12-3 or TRBV12-4 to TRBJ1-1; D possibly corresponds to TRBD1 (6 bases). V was pared by 8 bases and J by 6 bases, with 19 bases between. This CDR3 spans 14 amino acids. The CDR3 here is CASSWGLTTSEAFF. The CDR3 nucleotides are TGTGCCAGCTCCTGGGGGCTTACCACGTCTGAAGCTTTCTTT.

This clonotype appeared a few times. The chain combines TRBV29-1 with TRBJ2-5, with 7 bases lining up with TRBD1. The CDR3 sequence is 13 residues long. The germline V gene encodes CDR1 SQVTM and CDR2 ANQGSEA. Losses at the gene ends were 4 bases for V and 4 bases for J; bases not matched to a gene: 6. CDR3 DNA sequence: TGCAGCGTTGGGGTAGCAGGGGGAGAGACCCAGTACTTC. Amino acids: CSVGVAGGETQYF. Full variable domain (remainder filled in from reference TRBV29-1 and TRBJ2-5): SAVISQKPSRDICQRGTSLTIQCQVDSQVTMMFWYRQQPGQSLTLIATANQGSEATYESGFVIDKFPISRPNLTFSTLTVSNMSPEDSSIYLCSVGVAGGETQYFGPGTRLLVL.

The chain uses TRBV5-1 and TRBJ2-3; D gene uncertain. With 0 bases removed from V and 4 bases from J, the gap between germline ends came to 9 bases. Germline V gene sequence: CDR1 SGHRS, CDR2 YFSETQ. The CDR3 contains 14 residues. CDR3 amino acids: CASSLGMPSDTQYF. Written as DNA, the CDR3 is TGCGCCAGCAGCTTGGGGATGCCTTCAGATACGCAGTATTTT.

The V and J genes are TRBV20-1 and TRBJ2-7, with D perhaps matching TRBD1 or TRBD2 (5 bases each). The germline V and J ends were trimmed by 0 bases and 0 bases, with 12 bases remaining between them. CDR3 size: 15 residues. Looked up from germline, CDR1 is DFQATT and CDR2 is SNEGSKA (reference sequence). The CDR3 coding sequence is TGCAGTGCTAGAGATAGGGGACGGAGCTCCTACGAGCAGTACTTC. This encodes CSARDRGRSSYEQYF.

This clonotype was counted a few times. The chain couples TRBV19 to TRBJ1-5; 11 bases line up with TRBD1. Germline CDR1 LNHDA, CDR2 SQIVND (reference sequence). V was pared by 5 bases and J by 4 bases, with 4 bases of the junction left unmatched. The CDR3 totals 15 residues. The CDR3 DNA is TGTGCCAGTAGTGGGACAGGGGGTCGAAATCAGCCCCAGCATTTT. Its translation is CASSGTGGRNQPQHF. Full variable domain (rest looked up from reference TRBV19 and TRBJ1-5): DGGITQSPKYLFRKEGQNVTLSCEQNLNHDAMYWYRQDPGQGLRLIYYSQIVNDFQKGDIAEGYSVSREKKESFPLTVTSAQKNPTAFYLCASSGTGGRNQPQHFGDGTRLSIL.